Below are 26 T cell receptor beta chains sequenced from a single sample in a study of T cells after posttransplantation cyclophosphamide. Libraries were prepared by immunoSEQ multiplex PCR; TCRdb keeps only in-frame clonotypes and omits some of them. The data show 51,000 or so clones, with approximately 94% seen just once and approximately 2.8% held by the top ten. The sample taken for sequencing was PBMCs. Every receptor here comes from a woman aged 30 to 39 in good health and a related stem cell transplant donor.

The chain recombines TRBV6-5 with TRBJ2-5; D call uncertain. The CDR3 is made up of 13 amino acids. Looked up from germline, CDR1 is MNHEY and CDR2 is SVGAGI. V was pared by 2 bases and J by 5 bases, with 9 bases between. The CDR3 sequence is CASSYALRETQYF. The CDR3 DNA is TGTGCCAGCAGTTACGCGTTGCGGGAGACCCAGTACTTC.

The V call is TRBV19, the J call TRBJ2-1, with D perhaps matching TRBD1 (5 bases). Germline-derived CDR1 and CDR2 are LNHDA and SQIVND (reference sequence). The germline V and J ends were trimmed by 3 bases and 6 bases, with 9 bases remaining between them. The CDR3 extends over 13 amino acids. The CDR3 is CASSMGPLNEQFF. For the CDR3, the DNA is TGTGCCAGTAGTATGGGGCCCCTCAATGAGCAGTTCTTC. Full variable domain (remainder filled in from reference TRBV19 and TRBJ2-1): DGGITQSPKYLFRKEGQNVTLSCEQNLNHDAMYWYRQDPGQGLRLIYYSQIVNDFQKGDIAEGYSVSREKKESFPLTVTSAQKNPTAFYLCASSMGPLNEQFFGPGTRLTVL.

The J gene is TRBJ1-1, the V gene TRBV11-1; 7 bases align to TRBD1. This CDR3 spans 12 amino acids. J gave up 7 bases and V 3 bases, and 2 bases lay outside the gene matches. CDR1 SGHAT and CDR2 FQDESV come from the germline V gene (reference sequence). Here the CDR3 DNA reads TGTGCCAGCAGCTTGACAGGGTTTGAAGCTTTCTTT. Its protein product is CASSLTGFEAFF.

The chain uses TRBV4-3 and TRBJ1-2; TRBD1 is a possible D gene (5 bases). V lost 0 bases to trimming and J lost 4 bases, with 18 bases between them. CDR3 size: 17 residues. CDR1 and CDR2 from the germline V gene are LGHNA and YSLEER. The DNA of the CDR3 is TGCGCCAGCAGCCAAGATCTTGAGTCCGCAGGGTCCTATGGCTACACCTTC. Protein sequence: CASSQDLESAGSYGYTF.

The chain carries TRBV5-4 and TRBJ2-5, with 11 positions matching TRBD2. With V trimmed by 4 bases and J by 7 bases, 6 bases remained unmatched. The CDR3 runs 14 residues. CDR1 is SGHNT, CDR2 YYREEE, per germline (reference sequence). This chain's CDR3 is CASSLAGGGVTQYF. The CDR3 DNA reads as TGTGCCAGCAGCCTAGCGGGGGGCGGGGTGACCCAGTACTTC.

This clone was detected once. The genes are TRBV7-2 and TRBJ1-2; D uncertain. Germline loops: CDR1 SGHTA, CDR2 FQGNSA. The CDR3 spans 14 residues. V gave up 3 bases and J gave up 2 bases, with 10 bases separating them. The CDR3 DNA is TGTGCCAGCAGCTTCCCTAATCCAAACTATGGCTACACCTTC. This sequence encodes CASSFPNPNYGYTF.

The rearrangement links TRBV5-1 to TRBJ1-1; 9 nucleotides align to TRBD1. Germline V CDR1 and CDR2: SGHRS, YFSETQ. The ends lost 4 bases at V and 5 bases at J; junction bases unmatched: 9. The CDR3 runs to 15 residues. This CDR3 is CASSAITGGYTEAFF. In nucleotides, the CDR3 is TGCGCCAGCAGCGCGATCACAGGGGGCTATACTGAAGCTTTCTTT.

The rearrangement uses TRBV6-5 and TRBJ2-7, with D possibly matching TRBD2 (6 bases). The V and J ends lost 7 bases and 1 base respectively, with 11 bases between them. The germline CDR1 and CDR2 sequences are MNHEY and SVGAGI. This CDR3 is built from 13 residues. The DNA for the CDR3 is TGTGCCAGCATGAGGGAGGCATCCTACGAGCAGTACTTC. It is translated as CASMREASYEQYF.

The chain carries TRBV5-5 and TRBJ2-3; D may be TRBD2 (6 bases). V was clipped by 2 bases and J by 5 bases, with 12 bases between them. The CDR3 is 14 residues long. Germline V lookup: CDR1 SGHKS, CDR2 YYEKEE (reference sequence). Written as DNA, the CDR3 is TGTGCCAGCAGCTTTGGGGGAGGCAGAGATACGCAGTATTTT. Its protein is CASSFGGGRDTQYF. The entire variable domain, with the rest obtained from reference TRBV5-5 and TRBJ2-3, is as follows: DAGVTQSPTHLIKTRGQQVTLRCSPISGHKSVSWYQQVLGQGPQFIFQYYEKEERGRGNFPDRFSARQFPNYSSELNVNALLLGDSALYLCASSFGGGRDTQYFGPGTRLTVL.

This rearrangement joins TRBV7-3 to TRBJ1-1; D is unresolved. CDR1 is SGHTA and CDR2 is FQGTGA in the germline V gene. The germline V and J ends were trimmed by 0 bases and 2 bases, with 10 bases remaining between them. The CDR3 consists of 15 residues. The CDR3 here is CASSLTRDSNTEAFF. The CDR3 DNA reads as TGTGCCAGCAGCTTAACCCGCGATTCAAACACTGAAGCTTTCTTT.

V and J are TRBV11-2 and TRBJ2-7; 8 positions match TRBD1. There are 17 residues in the CDR3. Germline-derived CDR1 and CDR2 are SGHAT and FQNNGV. J was trimmed by 2 bases and V by 3 bases; bases with no gene match: 12. The chain's CDR3 is CASSFIPPDRVPYEQYF. The CDR3 DNA reads TGTGCCAGCAGCTTTATTCCCCCGGACAGGGTCCCCTACGAGCAGTACTTC.

This clone was observed once. This chain links TRBV4-2 with TRBJ1-4, with unresolved D. Trimming left V 0 bases short and J 8 bases short, with 10 bases between. This CDR3 comprises 14 residues. Germline CDR1 reads LGHNA; CDR2 reads YNFKEQ. The CDR3 loop reads CASSQDLGGEKLFF. The CDR3 DNA reads as TGTGCCAGCAGCCAAGATCTAGGCGGGGAAAAACTGTTTTTT.

The gene calls are TRBV28 and TRBJ1-2; 7 positions agree with TRBD1. Germline V gives CDR1 MDHEN, CDR2 SYDVKM. The CDR3 length is 13 residues. With 10 bases clipped from V and 5 bases from J, the junction kept 10 bases outside the gene matches. The DNA of the CDR3 is TGTGCCATCCGGGGACAGCAACGATATGGCTACACCTTC. Translated, it gives CAIRGQQRYGYTF.

The chain couples TRBV5-6 to TRBJ1-6; D gene ambiguous. The germline V and J ends were trimmed by 0 bases and 10 bases, with 8 bases remaining between them. This CDR3 has 13 amino acids. Germline V gene lookup returns CDR1 SGHDT and CDR2 YYEEEE. CDR3: CASSLVYPSPLHF. Here the CDR3 DNA reads TGTGCCAGCAGCTTGGTCTACCCCTCACCCCTCCACTTT. Full variable domain (missing parts from reference TRBV5-6 and TRBJ1-6): DAGVTQSPTHLIKTRGQQVTLRCSPKSGHDTVSWYQQALGQGPQFIFQYYEEEERQRGNFPDRFSGHQFPNYSSELNVNALLLGDSALYLCASSLVYPSPLHFGNGTRLTVT.

The CDR3, as DNA: TGTGCCACCAGGGCCAAACCGGGACAGAGAATGAACACTGAAGCTTTCTTT. Protein sequence: CATRAKPGQRMNTEAFF. The chain uses TRBV11-2 and TRBJ1-1; TRBD1 aligns across 7 bases. J lost 0 bases, V lost 10 bases, and 17 bases had no gene match. This CDR3 has 17 amino acids. CDR1 is SGHAT and CDR2 is FQNNGV in the germline V gene. The whole variable domain, remainder taken from reference TRBV11-2 and TRBJ1-1, is EAGVAQSPRYKIIEKRQSVAFWCNPISGHATLYWYQQILGQGPKLLIQFQNNGVVDDSQLPKDRFSAERLKGVDSTLKIQPAKLEDSAVYLCATRAKPGQRMNTEAFFGQGTRLTVV.

V is TRBV27 and J is TRBJ2-5; 10 nucleotides align to TRBD2. Germline trimming cut 0 bases from V and 2 bases from J; bases unmatched to any gene: 6. The CDR3 runs to 17 residues. Germline-derived CDR1 and CDR2 are MNHEY and SMNVEV (reference sequence). CDR3 protein: CASSLSGLAGEQETQYF. DNA of the CDR3: TGTGCCAGCAGTTTATCAGGCCTAGCGGGGGAACAAGAGACCCAGTACTTC.

This clone came up once. The rearrangement links TRBV12-5 to TRBJ2-2; 7 bases fit TRBD1. CDR3 size: 18 residues. V lost 1 base to trimming and J lost 1 base; unmatched junction nucleotides: 9. Per the germline V gene, CDR1 is LGHNT and CDR2 is FRNRAP. The CDR3 nucleotides read TGTGCTAGTGGTTTGGGGGGGAAGGGGGCATTGAACACCGGGGAGCTGTTTTTT. This gives the protein CASGLGGKGALNTGELFF.

The chain uses TRBV28 and TRBJ2-7, with 9 bases aligning to TRBD1. Germline-derived CDR1 and CDR2 are MDHEN and SYDVKM. The CDR3 is made up of 14 amino acids. Unmatched junction bases numbered 4, after V lost 6 bases and J lost 1 base. CDR3 protein: CASSGQGHSYEQYF. DNA for the CDR3: TGTGCCAGCAGCGGACAGGGGCATTCCTACGAGCAGTACTTC.

The J gene is TRBJ2-5, the V gene TRBV27; 8 bases are a match to TRBD2. V dropped 5 bases and J dropped 5; count of bases not matched to a gene: 10. This CDR3 has 15 residues. Germline V CDR1 and CDR2: MNHEY, SMNVEV (reference sequence). CDR3 sequence: CASSPSGGGWETQYF. In DNA, the CDR3 is TGTGCCAGCAGTCCCTCTGGCGGGGGGTGGGAGACCCAGTACTTC.

The rearrangement uses TRBV6-1 and TRBJ2-1; D is perhaps TRBD1 (6 bases). The ends were cut back, 5 bases at V and 2 bases at J, with 10 bases in the middle. This CDR3 is 14 amino acids long. Germline lookup yields CDR1 MNHNS and CDR2 SASEGT. The chain's CDR3 is CASSWTATYNEQFF. DNA for the CDR3: TGTGCCAGCAGTTGGACAGCGACCTACAATGAGCAGTTCTTC.

A few counts support this clone. This sequence joins TRBV10-1 and TRBJ1-6, with D possibly being TRBD1 (5 bases). Per the germline V gene, CDR1 is WNHNN and CDR2 is SYGVQD (reference sequence). V was cut by 7 bases and J by 7 bases, with 11 bases left in between. This CDR3 region has 13 residues. The CDR3 coding sequence is TGCGCCAGCACCCCAGGGCTAAATTCACCCCTCCACTTT. Amino acid sequence: CASTPGLNSPLHF.

V is TRBV19 and J is TRBJ1-5; 7 positions match TRBD1. Germline V gene sequence: CDR1 LNHDA, CDR2 SQIVND (reference sequence). J gave up 4 bases and V 2 bases, and 14 bases lay outside the gene matches. The CDR3 is 18 residues long. Written as DNA, the CDR3 is TGTGCCAGTAGTATAATAGGGGGACAGTCGCTACAAAATCAGCCCCAGCATTTT. Protein sequence: CASSIIGGQSLQNQPQHF.

V gene TRBV7-9 combines with J gene TRBJ1-1; 7 bases fit TRBD1. Germline V gives CDR1 SEHNR, CDR2 FQNEAQ (reference sequence). Trimming removed 8 bases from V and 7 bases from J; junction bases left unmatched: 19. This CDR3 spans 16 amino acids. The CDR3 here is CASLHFGERDRNEAFF. The CDR3 DNA follows: TGTGCCAGCCTACATTTCGGGGAACGGGACAGAAATGAAGCTTTCTTT.

This chain connects TRBV25-1 to TRBJ1-6; 7 bases agree with TRBD1. Trimming cost V 1 base and J 6 bases; bases outside gene matches: 6. Per the germline V gene, CDR1 is MGHDK and CDR2 is SYGVNS. CDR3 size: 16 residues. CDR3 region: CASSESEGARNSPLHF. For the CDR3, the DNA is TGTGCCAGCAGTGAATCGGAGGGGGCGCGTAATTCACCCCTCCACTTT.

The V gene is TRBV9, the J gene TRBJ2-2, with TRBD2 matching 8 bases. CDR3 size: 16 residues. Germline values: CDR1 SGDLS, CDR2 YYNGEE. V was clipped by 0 bases and J by 7 bases; unmatched bases: 8. DNA for the CDR3: TGTGCCAGCAGCGTAGCAGCGGGGGCCTTACTCGGGGAGCTGTTTTTT. Its protein product is CASSVAAGALLGELFF.

CDR3 in DNA: TGTGCCAGCAGTTTACAGGGAAACAATGAGCAGTTCTTC. This gives the protein CASSLQGNNEQFF. This sequence joins TRBV27 and TRBJ2-1; TRBD1 is a possible D gene (5 bases). The CDR3 length is 13 residues. V was clipped by 2 bases and J by 5 bases, with 7 bases between them. Germline loops: CDR1 MNHEY, CDR2 SMNVEV (reference sequence).